Reported below is one T cell receptor (beta chain). This CDR3 is also generated by other DNA sequences in the sample. Deep-level settings were used for running the assay. Clones were sequenced by immunoSEQ multiplex PCR, and TCRdb holds only the in-frame ones, with some missing. The data contain some 980,000 clones, over 60% of them seen just once; the ten biggest clones take up about 1.5%. The sample is drawn from a study of shared clonotypes between healthy human individuals. Study summary: CD8 memory received one plate per donor, CD8 naive two, CD4 memory three and CD4 naive three.

A CD45RA+ naive subset and a CD45RA-negative memory subset were split from CD4+ cells. CDR3 length: 14 amino acids. CDR1 and CDR2 (germline): SGHRS, YFSETQ. V was cut by 0 bases and J by 5 bases, with 11 bases left in between. The source is a man aged 18 to 30 in good health. Sequenced sample: memory CD4+ T cells sorted from blood. Subset reported: CD45RA-negative fraction. This chain uses TRBV5-1 with TRBJ2-5; D is undetermined. The CDR3 DNA sequence: TGCGCCAGCAGCTTGGGAGGCCTAAAGGAGACCCAGTACTTC. Its translation: CASSLGGLKETQYF.